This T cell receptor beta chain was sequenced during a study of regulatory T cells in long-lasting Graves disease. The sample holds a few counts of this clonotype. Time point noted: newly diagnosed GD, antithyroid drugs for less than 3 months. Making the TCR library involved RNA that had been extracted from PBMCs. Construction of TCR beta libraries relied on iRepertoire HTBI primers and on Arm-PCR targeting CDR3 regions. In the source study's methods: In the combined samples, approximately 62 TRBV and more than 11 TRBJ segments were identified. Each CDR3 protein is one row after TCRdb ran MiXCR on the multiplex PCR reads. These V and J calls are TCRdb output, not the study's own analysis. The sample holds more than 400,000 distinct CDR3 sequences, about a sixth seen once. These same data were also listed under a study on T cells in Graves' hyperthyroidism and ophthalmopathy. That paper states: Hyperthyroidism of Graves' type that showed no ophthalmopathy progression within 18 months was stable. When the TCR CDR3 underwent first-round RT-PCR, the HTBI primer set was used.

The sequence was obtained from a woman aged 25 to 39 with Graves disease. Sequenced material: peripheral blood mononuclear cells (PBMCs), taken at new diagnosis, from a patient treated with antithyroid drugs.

CDR3 sequence (DNA): TGTGCCAGCAGCCAAGATGGGCCGAGCTCCTACGAGCAGTACTTC. Residues: CASSQDGPSSYEQYF. This chain joins TRBV3-1 and TRBJ2-7; D gene uncertain. Per germline, CDR1 LGHDT and CDR2 YNNKEL (reference sequence). This CDR3 is 15 amino acids long. V was trimmed by 0 bases and J by 0 bases, leaving 9 bases between them.